This is a list of T cell receptor beta chains from one sample in a study of T-cell reconstitution after alpha-beta-depleted transplantation in children. TCRdb itself ran the PCR reads through MiXCR, one entry per CDR3 protein. The profile shows approximately 500,000 distinct CDR3 sequences, roughly 10% of them singletons. The sequences come from PBMCs, collected before TCRalphabeta/CD19-depleted stem cell transplant. Every receptor here comes from a child under 10 years old with inherited bone marrow failure, due to receive a stem cell transplant. Both conserved end residues are part of each CDR3. The order of the fields is V gene, D gene, CDR3 length, clone size, J gene, CDR3 protein, CDR3 DNA. The D gene is left open where the match is weak. Expanded clones get a size class; other rows say once, few or many, or leave the size out.

TRBV7-9	NA	15	few	TRBJ2-3	CASSLWFGRVDTQYF	TGTGCCAGCAGCTTATGGTTCGGACGGGTAGATACGCAGTATTTT
TRBV7-2	NA	17	NA	TRBJ2-6	CASSLRPTETGANVLTF	TGTGCCAGCAGCTTACGCCCGACAGAGACTGGGGCCAACGTCCTGACTTTC
TRBV20-1	NA	17	many	TRBJ2-1	CSARDPLATYSYNEQFF	TGCAGTGCTAGAGATCCCCTAGCGACCTACTCCTACAATGAGCAGTTCTTC
TRBV7-2	NA	15	few	TRBJ2-2	CASSLWGSNTGELFF	TGTGCCAGCAGCTTATGGGGGTCGAACACCGGGGAGCTGTTTTTT
TRBV29-1	TRBD1	14	NA	TRBJ2-5	CSVEGQGVQETQYF	TGCAGCGTTGAGGGACAGGGGGTTCAAGAGACCCAGTACTTC
TRBV20-1	NA	16	few	TRBJ2-4	CSATGLEALAKNIQYF	TGCAGTGCTACAGGGCTAGAAGCTCTAGCCAAAAACATTCAGTACTTC
TRBV6-1	TRBD2	14	many	TRBJ2-7	CASSPAGGLHEQYF	TGTGCCAGCAGCCCAGCGGGAGGTCTGCACGAGCAGTACTTC
TRBV4-3	NA	17	many	TRBJ1-4	CASSQDPRQATNEKLFF	TGCGCCAGCAGCCAAGACCCGAGACAGGCAACTAATGAAAAACTGTTTTTT
TRBV27	NA	14	NA	TRBJ2-2	CASSLAENTGELFF	TGTGCCAGCAGTTTAGCGGAAAACACCGGGGAGCTGTTTTTT
TRBV11-2	TRBD1	15	NA	TRBJ2-7	CASSLDVGQGGEQYF	TGTGCCAGCAGCTTAGATGTCGGACAGGGGGGCGAGCAGTACTTC
TRBV4-3	NA	15	NA	TRBJ1-5	CASSQRSGSGQPQHF	TGCGCCAGCAGCCAAAGGTCAGGGTCCGGTCAGCCCCAGCATTTT
TRBV7-9	NA	13	many	TRBJ2-1	CASIKTRDGEQFF	TGTGCCAGCATCAAGACCCGGGACGGTGAGCAGTTCTTC
TRBV9	TRBD2	17	NA	TRBJ2-5	CASSVDRTSGSGETQYF	TGTGCCAGCAGCGTAGATAGAACTAGCGGGAGTGGAGAGACCCAGTACTTC
TRBV6-1	TRBD2	15	many	TRBJ2-1	CASNESSGSIDEQFF	TGTGCCAGCAATGAGTCTAGCGGGAGTATCGATGAGCAGTTCTTC
TRBV10-3	NA	15	many	TRBJ2-1	CAISEGRGFYNEQFF	TGTGCCATCAGTGAAGGGAGGGGGTTTTACAATGAGCAGTTCTTC
TRBV11-2	TRBD2	16	NA	TRBJ2-1	CASSLEAGGHIDEQFF	TGTGCCAGCAGCTTAGAGGCGGGAGGCCACATCGATGAGCAGTTCTTC
TRBV6-9	TRBD1	17	many	TRBJ2-3	CASSYPRTGGDTDTQYF	TGTGCCAGCAGTTATCCCCGTACAGGGGGCGACACAGATACGCAGTATTTT
TRBV2	NA	15	NA	TRBJ2-1	CASSELPGARNEQFF	TGTGCCAGCAGTGAATTACCCGGAGCTAGGAATGAGCAGTTCTTC
TRBV20-1	TRBD2	17	few	TRBJ2-2	CSARDRVGPSGTGELFF	TGCAGTGCTAGAGATCGAGTGGGGCCTAGCGGCACCGGGGAGCTGTTTTTT
TRBV28	NA	14	many	TRBJ2-1	CASSPGARTNEQFF	TGTGCCAGCAGCCCCGGGGCCCGCACTAATGAGCAGTTCTTC
TRBV15	NA	15	many	TRBJ1-2	CATSRDLTLPEGYTF	TGTGCCACCAGCAGAGATCTGACCCTACCAGAGGGCTACACCTTC
TRBV28	NA	13	many	TRBJ2-2	CASSPLAPGELFF	TGTGCCAGCAGTCCGTTAGCGCCCGGGGAGCTGTTTTTT
TRBV28	NA	14	many	TRBJ1-4	CASSQTQTNEKLFF	TGTGCCAGCAGTCAGACCCAGACTAATGAAAAACTGTTTTTT
TRBV30	NA	12	few	TRBJ2-7	CAWSLAVYEQYF	TGTGCCTGGAGTTTAGCGGTATACGAGCAGTACTTC
TRBV20-1	TRBD1	16	many	TRBJ2-1	CSARGRTGDIYNEQFF	TGCAGTGCTAGAGGCCGAACAGGGGATATCTACAATGAGCAGTTCTTC
TRBV7-9	TRBD2	16	few	TRBJ2-3	CASSTPGGQITDTQYF	TGTGCCAGCAGCACCCCGGGGGGTCAAATCACAGATACGCAGTATTTT
TRBV12-3/TRBV12-4	NA	14	many	TRBJ2-7	CASSFGSLSYEQYF	TGTGCCAGCAGTTTCGGGAGCCTCTCCTACGAGCAGTACTTC
TRBV28	TRBD1	15	few	TRBJ2-7	CASNQGGTGGYEQYF	TGTGCCAGCAATCAAGGCGGGACAGGGGGTTACGAGCAGTACTTC
TRBV12-3/TRBV12-4	NA	15	many	TRBJ1-5	CASSGQTGSNQPQHF	TGTGCCAGCAGTGGGCAGACAGGTAGCAATCAGCCCCAGCATTTT
TRBV5-1	TRBD2	14	many	TRBJ2-7	CASRWEGLMDEQYF	TGCGCCAGCAGATGGGAGGGCCTGATGGACGAGCAGTACTTC
TRBV7-9	TRBD1	15	many	TRBJ1-1	CASSSTLQGGTEAFF	TGTGCCAGCAGCTCCACCCTTCAGGGGGGCACTGAAGCTTTCTTT
TRBV6-2/TRBV6-3	TRBD1	15	NA	TRBJ2-1	CASSLYTGARGGQFF	TGTGCCAGCAGTTTATACACAGGGGCCAGAGGTGGGCAGTTCTTC
TRBV9	TRBD2	15	NA	TRBJ2-1	CASSVVLAGPNEQFF	TGTGCCAGCAGCGTAGTCCTAGCGGGCCCTAATGAGCAGTTCTTC
TRBV29-1	TRBD1	13	many	TRBJ1-2	CSVARQGRGGYTF	TGCAGCGTTGCGAGACAGGGGAGAGGTGGCTACACCTTC
TRBV29-1	NA	15	many	TRBJ2-7	CSVMMYSGPDYEQYF	TGCAGCGTCATGATGTATAGCGGCCCCGACTACGAGCAGTACTTC
TRBV20-1	NA	12	many	TRBJ2-1	CSARPTHNEQFF	TGCAGTGCTAGACCTACCCACAATGAGCAGTTCTTC
TRBV5-1	TRBD2	18	many	TRBJ2-1	CASSLVGLAGGSYNEQFF	TGCGCCAGCAGCTTGGTAGGACTAGCGGGAGGGTCCTACAATGAGCAGTTCTTC